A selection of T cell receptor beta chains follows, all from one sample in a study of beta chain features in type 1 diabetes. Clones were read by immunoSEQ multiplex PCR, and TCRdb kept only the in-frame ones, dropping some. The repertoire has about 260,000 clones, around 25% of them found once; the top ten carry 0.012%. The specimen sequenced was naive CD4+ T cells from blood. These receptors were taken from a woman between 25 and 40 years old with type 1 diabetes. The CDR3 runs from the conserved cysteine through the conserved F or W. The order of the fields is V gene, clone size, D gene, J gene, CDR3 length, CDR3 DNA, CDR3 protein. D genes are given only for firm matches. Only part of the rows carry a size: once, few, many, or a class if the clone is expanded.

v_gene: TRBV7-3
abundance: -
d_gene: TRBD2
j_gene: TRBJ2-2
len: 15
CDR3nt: TGTGCCAGCAGCGGCACTAGCGGGAGTTCCGGGGAGCTGTTTTTT
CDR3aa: CASSGTSGSSGELFF

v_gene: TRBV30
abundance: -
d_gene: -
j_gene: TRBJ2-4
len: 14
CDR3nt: TGTGCCTGGAGCCCAGGGGTAGCCAAAAACATTCAGTACTTC
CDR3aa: CAWSPGVAKNIQYF

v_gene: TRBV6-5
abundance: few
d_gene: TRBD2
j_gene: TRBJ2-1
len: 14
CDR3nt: TGTGCCAGCAGTGGGACTACCAAAATCAATGAGCAGTTCTTC
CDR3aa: CASSGTTKINEQFF

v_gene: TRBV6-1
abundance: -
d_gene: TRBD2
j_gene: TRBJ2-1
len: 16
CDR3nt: TGTGCCAGCAGTGAAGCAGGGGAGGGCCCCTACAATGAGCAGTTCTTC
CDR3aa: CASSEAGEGPYNEQFF

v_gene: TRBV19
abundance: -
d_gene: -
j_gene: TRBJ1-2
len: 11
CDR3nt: TGTGCCAGTCGGACATTCTATGGCTACACCTTC
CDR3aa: CASRTFYGYTF

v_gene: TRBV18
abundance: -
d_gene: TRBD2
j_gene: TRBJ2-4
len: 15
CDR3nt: TGTGCCAGCTCACCTCCGGGACTAGCGTCAGACATTCAGTACTTC
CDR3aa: CASSPPGLASDIQYF

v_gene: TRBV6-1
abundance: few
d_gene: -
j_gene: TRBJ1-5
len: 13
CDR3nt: TGTGCCAGCTGTACTCGCACAGGTCAGCCCCAGCATTTT
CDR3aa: CASCTRTGQPQHF

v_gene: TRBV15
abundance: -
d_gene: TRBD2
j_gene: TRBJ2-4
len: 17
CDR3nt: TGTGCCACCAGCAGAGAGGGACTAGCGGGAGGGGTCGACATTCAGTACTTC
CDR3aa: CATSREGLAGGVDIQYF

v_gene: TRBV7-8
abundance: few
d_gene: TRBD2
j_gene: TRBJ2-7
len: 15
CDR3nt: TGTGCCAGCAGCTTAGTCGGTAGCGGGGCGAGTGAGCAGTACTTC
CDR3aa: CASSLVGSGASEQYF

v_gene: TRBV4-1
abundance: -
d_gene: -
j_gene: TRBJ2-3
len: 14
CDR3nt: TGCGCCAGCAGCCAAGATCGTAGCACAGATACGCAGTATTTT
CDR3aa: CASSQDRSTDTQYF

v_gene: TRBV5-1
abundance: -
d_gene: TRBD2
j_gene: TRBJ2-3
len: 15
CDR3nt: TGCGCCAGCAGCTTGGCCGGCGGGAGGGCGGATACGCAGTATTTT
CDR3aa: CASSLAGGRADTQYF

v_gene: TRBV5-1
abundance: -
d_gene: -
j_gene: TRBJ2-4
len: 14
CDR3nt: TGCGCCAGCAGCCAACGCGGGGCCAAAAACATTCAGTACTTC
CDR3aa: CASSQRGAKNIQYF

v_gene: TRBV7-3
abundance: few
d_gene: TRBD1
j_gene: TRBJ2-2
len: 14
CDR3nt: TGTGCCAGCAGCTCGCACAGGGGGCGCGAGGAGCTGTTTTTT
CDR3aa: CASSSHRGREELFF

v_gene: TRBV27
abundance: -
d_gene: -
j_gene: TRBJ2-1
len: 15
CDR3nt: TGTGCCAGCAGCACCCAGGCGGGAAAGATAAATGAGCAGTTCTTC
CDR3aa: CASSTQAGKINEQFF

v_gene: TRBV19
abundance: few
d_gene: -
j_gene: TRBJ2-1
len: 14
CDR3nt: TGTGCCAGTAGTATAGGGGACTCGTACAATGAGCAGTTCTTC
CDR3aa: CASSIGDSYNEQFF

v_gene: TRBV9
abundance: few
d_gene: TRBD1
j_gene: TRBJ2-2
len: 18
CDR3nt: TGTGCCAGCAGCCTCGGACAGGGTCTTAGCGGGAACACCGGGGAGCTGTTTTTT
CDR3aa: CASSLGQGLSGNTGELFF

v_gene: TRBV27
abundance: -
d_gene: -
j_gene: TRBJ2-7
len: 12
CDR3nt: TGTGCCAGCAGTTTACAGGGCTACGAGCAGTACTTC
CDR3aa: CASSLQGYEQYF

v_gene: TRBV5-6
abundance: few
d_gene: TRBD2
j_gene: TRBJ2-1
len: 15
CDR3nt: TGTGCCAGCAGCTTGGGAACTAGCGGCCACAATGAGCAGTTCTTC
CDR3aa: CASSLGTSGHNEQFF

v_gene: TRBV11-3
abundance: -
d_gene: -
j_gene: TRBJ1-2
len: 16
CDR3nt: TGTGCCAGCAGCCTAGGGGCAGCCCTCAGAAACTATGGCTACACCTTC
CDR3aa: CASSLGAALRNYGYTF

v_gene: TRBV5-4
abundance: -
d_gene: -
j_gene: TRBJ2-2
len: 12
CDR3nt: TGTGCCAGCAGCTCTCAGGGTAGGGAGCTGTTTTTT
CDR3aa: CASSSQGRELFF

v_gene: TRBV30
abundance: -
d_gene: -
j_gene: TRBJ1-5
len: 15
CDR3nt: TGTGCCTGGAGTGTAAGACAGAGCCCCAATCAGCCCCAGCATTTT
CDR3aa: CAWSVRQSPNQPQHF

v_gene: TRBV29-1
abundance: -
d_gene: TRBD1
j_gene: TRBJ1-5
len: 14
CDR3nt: TGCAGCGTTGTCGACAGGGGCAGCAATCAGCCCCAGCATTTT
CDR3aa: CSVVDRGSNQPQHF

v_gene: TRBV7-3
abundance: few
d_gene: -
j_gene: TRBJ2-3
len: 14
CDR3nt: TGTGCCAGCAGCACAGGCACAAACCCAGATACGCAGTATTTT
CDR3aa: CASSTGTNPDTQYF

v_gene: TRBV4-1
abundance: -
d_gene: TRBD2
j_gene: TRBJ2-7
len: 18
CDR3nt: TGCGCCAGCAGCCGCCAGACTAGCGGGAGGGCCGGAGGCTACGAGCAGTACTTC
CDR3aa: CASSRQTSGRAGGYEQYF

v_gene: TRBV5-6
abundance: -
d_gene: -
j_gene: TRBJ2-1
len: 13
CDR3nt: TGTGCCAGCAGCTTAAAAGAGGGCAATGAGCAGTTCTTC
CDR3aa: CASSLKEGNEQFF

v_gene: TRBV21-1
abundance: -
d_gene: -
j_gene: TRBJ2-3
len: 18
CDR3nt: TGTGCCAGCACCAGGACTAGCGGGAGTACTACCTGCCCAGATACGCAGTATTTT
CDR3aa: CASTRTSGSTTCPDTQYF

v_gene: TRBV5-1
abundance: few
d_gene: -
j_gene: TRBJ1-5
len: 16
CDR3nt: TGCGCCAGCAGCTCTCTCCCACGCGAGAGCAATCAGCCCCAGCATTTT
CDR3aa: CASSSLPRESNQPQHF

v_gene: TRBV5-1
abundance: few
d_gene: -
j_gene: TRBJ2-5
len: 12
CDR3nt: TGCGCCAGCGGGCCACACCAAGAGACCCAGTACTTC
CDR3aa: CASGPHQETQYF

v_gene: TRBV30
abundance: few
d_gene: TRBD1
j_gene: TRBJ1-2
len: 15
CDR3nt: TGTGCCTGGAGTGACATACTGGGACAGGGTAATGGCTACACCTTC
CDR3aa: CAWSDILGQGNGYTF

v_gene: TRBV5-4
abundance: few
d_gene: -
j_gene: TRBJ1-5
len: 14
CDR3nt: TGTGCCAGCAGCCAGGACCGCCGGGGGCAGCCCCAGCATTTT
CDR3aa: CASSQDRRGQPQHF

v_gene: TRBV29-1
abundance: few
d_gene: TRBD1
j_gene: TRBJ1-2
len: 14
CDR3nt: TGCAGCGTTGAAGGCAACAGGGGGCTCTATGGCTACACCTTC
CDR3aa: CSVEGNRGLYGYTF

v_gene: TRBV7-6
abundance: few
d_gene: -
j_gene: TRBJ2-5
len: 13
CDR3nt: TGTGCCAGCAGAGGGACGACAGGACCCGCGCGGTACTTC
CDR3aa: CASRGTTGPARYF

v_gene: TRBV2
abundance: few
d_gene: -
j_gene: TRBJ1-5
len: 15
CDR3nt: TGTGCCAGCAGTCGCGGGCCGTATAGCAATCAGCCCCAGCATTTT
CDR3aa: CASSRGPYSNQPQHF

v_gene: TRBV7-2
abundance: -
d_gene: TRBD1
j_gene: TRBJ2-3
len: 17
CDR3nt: TGTGCCAGCAGCTGGACCCTCAGACAGGGATGGACAGATACGCAGTATTTT
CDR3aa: CASSWTLRQGWTDTQYF

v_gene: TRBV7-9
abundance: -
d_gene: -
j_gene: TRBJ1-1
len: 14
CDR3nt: TGTGCCAGCAGCCCCCAGGGTTTGAACACTGAAGCTTTCTTT
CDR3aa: CASSPQGLNTEAFF

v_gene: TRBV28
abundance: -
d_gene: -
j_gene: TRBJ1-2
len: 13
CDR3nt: TGTGCCAGCAGTTTACTCCAGGCCTATGGCTACACCTTC
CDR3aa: CASSLLQAYGYTF

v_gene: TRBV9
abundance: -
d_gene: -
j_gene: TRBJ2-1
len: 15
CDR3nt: TGTGCCAGCAGCGTAGACGGGAGTGATTACAATGAGCAGTTCTTC
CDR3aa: CASSVDGSDYNEQFF

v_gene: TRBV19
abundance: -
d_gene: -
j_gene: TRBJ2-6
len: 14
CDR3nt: TGTGCCAGTACCCCGGTCTCTGGGGCCAACGTCCTGACTTTC
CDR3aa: CASTPVSGANVLTF

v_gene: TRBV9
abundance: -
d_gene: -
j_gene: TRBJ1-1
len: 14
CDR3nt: TGTGCCAGCAGCGGGGGAGAGCTGAACACTGAAGCTTTCTTT
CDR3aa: CASSGGELNTEAFF

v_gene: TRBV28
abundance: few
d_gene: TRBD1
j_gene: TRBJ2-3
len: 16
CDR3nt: TGTGCCAGCAACAGTCCGGGACAGGGTAACGCAGATACGCAGTATTTT
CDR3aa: CASNSPGQGNADTQYF

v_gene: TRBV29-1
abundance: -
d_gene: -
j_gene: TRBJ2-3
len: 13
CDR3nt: TGCAGCGTTGAAAACGGGAGCACAGATACGCAGTATTTT
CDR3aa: CSVENGSTDTQYF

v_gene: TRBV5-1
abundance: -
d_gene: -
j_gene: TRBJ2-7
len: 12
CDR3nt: TGCGCCAGCAGCTTGGTTCGCTACGAGCAGTACTTC
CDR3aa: CASSLVRYEQYF

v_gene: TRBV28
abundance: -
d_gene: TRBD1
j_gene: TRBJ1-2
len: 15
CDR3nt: TGTGCCAGCAGGAAACTGGGACAGCCCGTCTATGGCTACACCTTC
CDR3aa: CASRKLGQPVYGYTF

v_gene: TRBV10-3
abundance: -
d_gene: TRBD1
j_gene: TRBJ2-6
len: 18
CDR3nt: TGTGCCATCAGTAAACCGGGACAGGGGGCGGCTGGGGCCAACGTCCTGACTTTC
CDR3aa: CAISKPGQGAAGANVLTF

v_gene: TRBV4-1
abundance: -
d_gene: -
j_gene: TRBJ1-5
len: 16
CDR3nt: TGCGCCAGCAGCCAAGATGGAGACAGGTCCAATCAGCCCCAGCATTTT
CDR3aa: CASSQDGDRSNQPQHF

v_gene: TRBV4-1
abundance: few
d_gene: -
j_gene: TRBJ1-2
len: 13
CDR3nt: TGCGCCAGCAGCCAAGATACGAGTCATGGCTACACCTTC
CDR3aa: CASSQDTSHGYTF

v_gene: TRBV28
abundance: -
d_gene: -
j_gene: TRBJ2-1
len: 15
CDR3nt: TGTGCCAGCAGTCCCCCCGGGGGGCAACTCAATGAGCAGTTCTTC
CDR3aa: CASSPPGGQLNEQFF

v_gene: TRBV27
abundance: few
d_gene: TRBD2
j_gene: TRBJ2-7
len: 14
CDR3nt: TGTGCCAGCAGGGAGCGGGAGGCGTCCTACGAGCAGTACTTC
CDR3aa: CASREREASYEQYF

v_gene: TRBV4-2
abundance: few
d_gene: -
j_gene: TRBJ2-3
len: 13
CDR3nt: TGTGCCAGCAGCCCGATTCCCGGAGATACGCAGTATTTT
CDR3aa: CASSPIPGDTQYF